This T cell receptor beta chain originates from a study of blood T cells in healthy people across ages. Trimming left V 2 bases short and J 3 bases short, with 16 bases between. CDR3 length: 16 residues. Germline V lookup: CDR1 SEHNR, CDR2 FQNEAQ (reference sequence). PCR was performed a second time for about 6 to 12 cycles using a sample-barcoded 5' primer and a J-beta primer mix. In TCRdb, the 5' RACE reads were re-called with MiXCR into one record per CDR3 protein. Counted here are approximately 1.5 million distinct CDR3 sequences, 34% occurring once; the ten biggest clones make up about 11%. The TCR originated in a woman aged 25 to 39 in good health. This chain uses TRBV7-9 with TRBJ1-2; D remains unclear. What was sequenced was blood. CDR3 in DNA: TGTGCCAGCAGCTTATCCGGCCGGGAGGCGGACTATGGCTACACCTTC. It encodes CASSLSGREADYGYTF.